The 4 T cell receptor beta chains reported below all come from one sample, sequenced in a study of cytomegalovirus exposure and HLA in healthy donors. PCR used 60 Vbeta primers and 13 Jbeta primers. The assay was immunoSEQ multiplex PCR, and TCRdb's table has in-frame clones only and misses some. The data contain about 150,000 clones, 84% of them seen just once; the ten biggest clones take up less than 2%. Sequencing used PBMCs. The origin of the receptors is a man aged 18 to 30 in good health and CMV-seronegative.

The gene calls are TRBV5-1 and TRBJ2-7, with 8 bases matching TRBD2. The V gene's germline CDR1 is SGHRS and CDR2 YFSETQ. CDR3 length: 13 residues. V lost 5 bases, J lost 3 bases, and 4 bases stayed unmatched. This CDR3 reads CASRSGLDYEQYF. The CDR3, as DNA: TGCGCCAGCAGGTCGGGACTAGACTACGAGCAGTACTTC.

This chain links TRBV5-4 with TRBJ1-1; D call uncertain. This CDR3 is 15 amino acids long. Deletions cut 4 bases from V and 1 base from J, with 14 bases between. Germline V gene data show CDR1 as SGHNT and CDR2 as YYREEE (reference sequence). Written as DNA, the CDR3 is TGTGCCAGCAGCCCCCCCCCGAGAGGGAACACTGAAGCTTTCTTT. This encodes CASSPPPRGNTEAFF.

The chain joins TRBV29-1 to TRBJ2-5; 10 positions match TRBD2. In germline, CDR1 is SQVTM, CDR2 ANQGSEA. Unmatched junction bases numbered 7, after V lost 0 bases and J lost 9 bases. CDR3 length equals 14 residues. The CDR3, as DNA: TGCAGCGTTGAAGATCCTGGACTAGCGGCTTCCCAGTACTTC. Its translation is CSVEDPGLAASQYF.

This chain links TRBV6-5 with TRBJ1-1, with 9 bases lining up with TRBD1. Per germline, CDR1 MNHEY and CDR2 SVGAGI. With 9 bases clipped from V and 5 bases from J, the junction kept 10 bases outside the gene matches. This CDR3 comprises 14 residues. DNA for the CDR3: TGTGCCAGTCTACTCCGGGACAGGGCGACTGAAGCTTTCTTT. Amino acids: CASLLRDRATEAFF.